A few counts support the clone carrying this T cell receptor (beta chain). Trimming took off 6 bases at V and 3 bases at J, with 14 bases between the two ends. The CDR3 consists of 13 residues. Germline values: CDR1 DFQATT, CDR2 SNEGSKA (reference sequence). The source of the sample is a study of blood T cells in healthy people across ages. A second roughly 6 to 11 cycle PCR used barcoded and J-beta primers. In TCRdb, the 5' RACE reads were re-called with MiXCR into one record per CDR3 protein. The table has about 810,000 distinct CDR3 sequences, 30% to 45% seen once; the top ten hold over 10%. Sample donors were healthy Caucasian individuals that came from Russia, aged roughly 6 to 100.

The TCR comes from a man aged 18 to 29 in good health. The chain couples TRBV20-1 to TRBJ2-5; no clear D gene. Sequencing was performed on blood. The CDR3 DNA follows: TGCAGTGCCCCCCCTCGCGGAAAAGAGACCCAGTACTTC. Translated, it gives CSAPPRGKETQYF.